Listed below are T cell receptor beta chains from one sample, sequenced in a study of blood T cell repertoires in COVID-19. Using immunoSEQ multiplex PCR, the repertoire was profiled, and TCRdb retains in-frame clones only, with some absent. The data contain about 40,000 clones, roughly 80% of them singletons. Sequenced input: peripheral blood. These receptors were collected from a woman aged 70-85 years with acute or convalescent COVID-19. Both conserved end residues are part of each CDR3. A D gene is named only where the DNA matches it firmly. Part of the rows lack a size; the others show once, few, many or a class for expanded clones.

V: TRBV4-1
J: TRBJ2-5
size: -
D: -
CDR3: CASSSSAGLQETQYF
DNA: TGCGCCAGCAGCTCTTCCGCGGGTCTCCAAGAGACCCAGTACTTC

V: TRBV6-4
J: TRBJ2-7
size: -
D: TRBD1
CDR3: CASSLAPGQGTHEQYF
DNA: TGTGCCAGCAGCTTAGCACCAGGACAGGGAACGCACGAGCAGTACTTC

V: TRBV10-1
J: TRBJ2-1
size: -
D: TRBD2
CDR3: CASSETSGPYNEQFF
DNA: TGCGCCAGCAGTGAAACTAGCGGACCCTACAATGAGCAGTTCTTC

V: TRBV6-5
J: TRBJ1-1
size: -
D: -
CDR3: CASSYSIWGDTEAFF
DNA: TGTGCCAGCAGTTACTCGATTTGGGGGGACACTGAAGCTTTCTTT

V: TRBV9
J: TRBJ2-2
size: -
D: -
CDR3: CASSEDSDTGELFF
DNA: TGTGCCAGCAGCGAGGACTCTGACACCGGGGAGCTGTTTTTT

V: TRBV19
J: TRBJ2-3
size: -
D: -
CDR3: CASSIGASATTDTQYF
DNA: TGTGCCAGTAGTATTGGGGCTAGCGCCACCACAGATACGCAGTATTTT

V: TRBV5-4
J: TRBJ2-3
size: -
D: TRBD2
CDR3: CATTSGRATDTQYF
DNA: TGTGCCACGACTAGCGGGAGAGCGACAGATACGCAGTATTTT

V: TRBV5-6
J: TRBJ2-4
size: -
D: -
CDR3: CASRSAGNIQYF
DNA: TGTGCCAGCAGGTCGGCGGGAAACATTCAGTACTTC

V: TRBV9
J: TRBJ1-6
size: -
D: -
CDR3: CASSVVVGGTSPLHF
DNA: TGTGCCAGCAGCGTAGTGGTAGGGGGAACCTCACCCCTCCACTTT

V: TRBV4-1
J: TRBJ1-4
size: -
D: -
CDR3: CASSQYTEKLFF
DNA: TGCGCCAGCAGCCAATACACTGAAAAACTGTTTTTT

V: TRBV10-3
J: TRBJ2-1
size: few
D: -
CDR3: CAISDIRTGNEQFF
DNA: TGTGCCATCAGTGATATCCGAACCGGGAATGAGCAGTTCTTC

V: TRBV6-6
J: TRBJ1-2
size: -
D: TRBD1
CDR3: CASSIRQGNDYGYTF
DNA: TGTGCCAGCAGTATAAGACAGGGTAACGACTATGGCTACACCTTC

V: TRBV27
J: TRBJ1-2
size: -
D: TRBD1
CDR3: CASSRGTGGGFGYTF
DNA: TGTGCCAGCAGTCGTGGGACAGGTGGCGGTTTTGGCTACACCTTC

V: TRBV28
J: TRBJ2-1
size: -
D: -
CDR3: CASSLYSLSYNEQFF
DNA: TGTGCCAGCAGTCTCTATAGTCTATCCTACAATGAGCAGTTCTTC

V: TRBV6-5
J: TRBJ2-1
size: -
D: -
CDR3: CASSYTVGNEQFF
DNA: TGTGCCAGCAGTTACACAGTGGGTAATGAGCAGTTCTTC

V: TRBV6-5
J: TRBJ1-3
size: -
D: TRBD1
CDR3: CASSYSTGGRGNTIYF
DNA: TGTGCCAGCAGTTACTCGACAGGGGGTCGTGGAAACACCATATATTTT

V: TRBV11-2
J: TRBJ1-6
size: -
D: TRBD1
CDR3: CASRKPGTGASPLHF
DNA: TGTGCCAGCAGGAAACCCGGGACAGGGGCTTCACCCCTCCACTTT

V: TRBV7-8
J: TRBJ2-5
size: -
D: -
CDR3: CASSPRQVPQETQYF
DNA: TGTGCCAGCAGCCCCAGACAGGTACCCCAAGAGACCCAGTACTTC

V: TRBV7-2
J: TRBJ2-1
size: -
D: TRBD2
CDR3: CASSRGAGGGSYNEQFF
DNA: TGTGCCAGCAGCCGGGGGGCCGGGGGGGGGTCCTACAATGAGCAGTTCTTC

V: TRBV28
J: TRBJ1-1
size: -
D: -
CDR3: CASSLPDRNTEAFF
DNA: TGTGCCAGCAGTTTACCAGACAGGAACACTGAAGCTTTCTTT

V: TRBV11-2
J: TRBJ2-1
size: -
D: -
CDR3: CASSLESGGKQFF
DNA: TGTGCCAGCAGCTTAGAATCTGGCGGGAAGCAGTTCTTC

V: TRBV19
J: TRBJ1-5
size: few
D: -
CDR3: CASSDTLRLEPQHF
DNA: TGTGCCAGTAGTGATACTCTCCGCCTAGAGCCCCAGCATTTT

V: TRBV5-4
J: TRBJ2-3
size: -
D: TRBD2
CDR3: CASSFALAGRAGDTQYF
DNA: TGTGCCAGCAGCTTTGCGCTAGCGGGACGGGCGGGAGATACGCAGTATTTT

V: TRBV7-3
J: TRBJ1-1
size: -
D: TRBD1
CDR3: CASSPTGGTEAFF
DNA: TGTGCCAGCAGCCCTACAGGGGGCACTGAAGCTTTCTTT

V: TRBV28
J: TRBJ2-7
size: -
D: TRBD1
CDR3: CASSLYGRGLEQYF
DNA: TGTGCCAGCAGTTTATATGGCAGGGGGCTCGAGCAGTACTTC

V: TRBV29-1
J: TRBJ1-4
size: -
D: TRBD1
CDR3: CSVAIGQGSGKLFF
DNA: TGCAGCGTCGCTATAGGACAGGGATCTGGAAAACTGTTTTTT

V: TRBV3-1/TRBV3-2
J: TRBJ2-1
size: -
D: TRBD1
CDR3: CASSQGLRGQNNEQFF
DNA: TGTGCCAGCAGCCAGGGTCTCAGGGGGCAAAACAATGAGCAGTTCTTC

V: TRBV30
J: TRBJ2-1
size: -
D: TRBD1
CDR3: CAWSAGQGRSNEQFF
DNA: TGTGCCTGGAGTGCGGGACAGGGACGGTCCAATGAGCAGTTCTTC

V: TRBV2
J: TRBJ1-5
size: -
D: -
CDR3: CASSENRLGNQPQHF
DNA: TGTGCCAGCAGTGAAAACAGGTTGGGCAATCAGCCCCAGCATTTT

V: TRBV24-1
J: TRBJ2-1
size: -
D: TRBD1
CDR3: CATSASDRADASDEQFF
DNA: TGTGCCACCAGTGCCTCGGACAGGGCGGACGCTTCCGATGAGCAGTTCTTC

V: TRBV20-1
J: TRBJ1-2
size: few
D: TRBD1
CDR3: CSASLTGGRYGYTF
DNA: TGCAGTGCTAGTTTGACAGGGGGCAGGTATGGCTACACCTTC